This T cell receptor beta chain was retrieved from a study of blood T cells in healthy people across ages. This clonotype turned up a few times. PBMCs numbering at least 6 million were isolated per sample. Total RNA, at least 5 micrograms per sample, came from PBMCs. Through a sample-barcoded 5' primer and a J-beta primer mix, a second PCR was run for about 6 to 12 cycles. TCRdb recomputed calls from the 5' RACE reads with MiXCR, one row per CDR3 protein. The table records about 720,000 distinct CDR3 sequences, 20% to 25% of them present only once. This CDR3 spans 14 amino acids. The germline V gene encodes CDR1 MDHEN and CDR2 SYDVKM. With 5 bases removed from V and 5 bases from J, the gap between germline ends came to 15 bases.

This sequence was found in a man between 65 and 85 years old in good health. The sample taken for sequencing was blood. V and J are TRBV28 and TRBJ2-5; maybe TRBD2 (5 bases). The CDR3 sequence: CASSPQMGVETQYF. In DNA form, the CDR3 reads TGTGCCAGCAGTCCTCAAATGGGAGTGGAGACCCAGTACTTC. The whole variable domain, filled in from reference TRBV28 and TRBJ2-5, reads DVKVTQSSRYLVKRTGEKVFLECVQDMDHENMFWYRQDPGLGLRLIYFSYDVKMKEKGDIPEGYSVSREKKERFSLILESASTNQTSMYLCASSPQMGVETQYFGPGTRLLVL.